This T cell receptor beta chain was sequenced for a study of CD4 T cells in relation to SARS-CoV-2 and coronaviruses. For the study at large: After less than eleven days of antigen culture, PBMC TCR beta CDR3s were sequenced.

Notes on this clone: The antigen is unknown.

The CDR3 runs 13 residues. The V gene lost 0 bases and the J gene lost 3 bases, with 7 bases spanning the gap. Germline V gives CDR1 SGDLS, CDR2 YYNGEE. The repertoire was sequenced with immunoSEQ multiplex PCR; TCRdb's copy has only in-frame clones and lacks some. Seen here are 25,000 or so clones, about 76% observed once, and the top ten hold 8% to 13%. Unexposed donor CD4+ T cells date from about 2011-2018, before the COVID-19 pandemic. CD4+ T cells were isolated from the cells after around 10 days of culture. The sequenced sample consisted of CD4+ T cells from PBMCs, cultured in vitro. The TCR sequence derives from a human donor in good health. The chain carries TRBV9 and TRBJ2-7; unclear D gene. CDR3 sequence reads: CASSVGGRYEQYF. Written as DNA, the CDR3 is TGTGCCAGCAGCGTAGGTGGCCGCTACGAGCAGTACTTC. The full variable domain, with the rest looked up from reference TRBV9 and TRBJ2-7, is DSGVTQTPKHLITATGQRVTLRCSPRSGDLSVYWYQQSLDQGLQFLIQYYNGEERAKGNILERFSAQQFPDLHSELNLSSLELGDSALYFCASSVGGRYEQYFGPGTRLTVT.